This record covers a single T cell receptor beta chain. Sequencing used immunoSEQ multiplex PCR; TCRdb keeps in-frame clones, though not all of them. Found here are 65,000 to 70,000 clones, about 90% of them singletons; the top ten hold approximately 3%. This entry belongs to a study of T cells after somatic rescue of genetic block. The source of this sequence is a man between 40 and 49 years old. Sequences were obtained from peripheral blood mononuclear cells (PBMCs).

The CDR3 loop reads CASSLAPGQGQYF. CDR3 nucleotides: TGTGCCAGCAGCTTAGCCCCCGGACAGGGGCAGTACTTC. The genes are TRBV11-3 and TRBJ2-7, with 8 bases matching TRBD1. This CDR3 comprises 13 residues. From germline, CDR1 is SGHNT and CDR2 YENEEA. After removal of 1 base from V and 9 bases from J, the junction contained 5 bases not matched to a gene.